A selection of T cell receptor beta chains follows, all from one sample in a study of T-cell memory formation after mild COVID-19. TCRdb ran MiXCR on the 5' RACE reads and lists one entry per CDR3 protein. The table shows 450,000 to 700,000 distinct CDR3 sequences, with over 15% occurring only once. Sample: PBMCs or a T cell subset sorted from them (not recorded which). Receptors were obtained from an adult woman who had mild COVID-19 (a few samples of this study predate the infection). Cell type and time point are not known. CDR3s include the opening cysteine and the closing phenylalanine or tryptophan. D genes are given only for firm matches. Not all rows give a size; the values are once, few, many and, for expanded clones, a class.

D gene: -; V gene: TRBV4-3; clone size: -; J gene: TRBJ2-1; CDR3 protein: CASSQDLRANEQFF; CDR3 DNA: TGCGCCAGCAGCCAAGATCTAAGGGCCAATGAGCAGTTCTTC
D gene: -; V gene: TRBV5-1; clone size: few; J gene: TRBJ1-1; CDR3 protein: CASSGRDTLTEAFF; CDR3 DNA: TGCGCCAGCAGCGGCCGGGACACTCTGACTGAAGCTTTCTTT
D gene: TRBD2; V gene: TRBV12-3/TRBV12-4; clone size: -; J gene: TRBJ2-2; CDR3 protein: CASSLRAGRATGELFF; CDR3 DNA: TGTGCCAGCAGTTTAAGGGCCGGGAGGGCCACCGGGGAGCTGTTTTTT
D gene: -; V gene: TRBV4-1; clone size: few; J gene: TRBJ2-1; CDR3 protein: CASSQDPTHEQFF; CDR3 DNA: TGCGCCAGCAGCCAAGATCCCACTCATGAGCAGTTCTTC
D gene: -; V gene: TRBV19; clone size: few; J gene: TRBJ2-1; CDR3 protein: CASTPGRISSYNEQFF; CDR3 DNA: TGTGCCAGTACGCCGGGGCGAATAAGCTCCTACAATGAGCAGTTCTTC
D gene: -; V gene: TRBV5-4; clone size: few; J gene: TRBJ2-2; CDR3 protein: CASSRTSGELFF; CDR3 DNA: TGTGCCAGCAGCCGTACTAGCGGGGAGCTGTTTTTT
D gene: -; V gene: TRBV6-2/TRBV6-3; clone size: few; J gene: TRBJ2-1; CDR3 protein: CASISGNEQFF; CDR3 DNA: TGTGCCAGCATCTCGGGAAATGAGCAGTTCTTC
D gene: -; V gene: TRBV25-1; clone size: few; J gene: TRBJ2-7; CDR3 protein: CASGLYEQYF; CDR3 DNA: TGTGCCAGCGGGCTCTACGAGCAGTACTTC
D gene: -; V gene: TRBV18; clone size: -; J gene: TRBJ1-1; CDR3 protein: CASSSLSGYPSNPEAFF; CDR3 DNA: TGTGCCAGCTCATCACTATCAGGGTACCCCTCAAACCCTGAAGCTTTCTTT
D gene: -; V gene: TRBV21-1; clone size: many; J gene: TRBJ2-3; CDR3 protein: CASSKRCRGQDTQYF; CDR3 DNA: TGTGCCAGCAGCAAACGGTGCAGGGGGCAAGATACGCAGTATTTT
D gene: -; V gene: TRBV18; clone size: few; J gene: TRBJ2-3; CDR3 protein: CASSPSTNTQYF; CDR3 DNA: TGTGCCAGCTCACCGAGCACGAATACGCAGTATTTT
D gene: -; V gene: TRBV15; clone size: -; J gene: TRBJ2-3; CDR3 protein: CATSNRAVTDTQYF; CDR3 DNA: TGTGCCACCAGCAACAGGGCGGTCACAGATACGCAGTATTTT
D gene: -; V gene: TRBV9; clone size: -; J gene: TRBJ2-7; CDR3 protein: CASSGGGRDEQYF; CDR3 DNA: TGTGCCAGCAGCGGTGGGGGCCGGGACGAGCAGTACTTC